The 9 T cell receptor beta chains listed next were all sequenced from one sample in a study of early T cells in non-severe SARS-CoV-2 infection (dated by TCRdb to about 2021). Libraries were made using 5' RACE. Sequencer: NextSeq 500. TCRdb itself trimmed the public reads at Q25 with fastp, ran MiXCR and retained productive beta chains. Entries that share a CDR3 protein sequence are merged under the most common genes and DNA. The sample table shows more than 20,000 distinct CDR3 sequences, and 3% to 4% are seen once. Together, the top ten hold roughly 5.4% of the sample. The sequenced material came from whole blood. The receptors stem from an adult who was a healthcare worker with PCR-confirmed SARS-CoV-2 infection or an uninfected control (not recorded which).

This clonotype has ten or more counts. V usage is TRBV11-2 and J usage is TRBJ1-1, with D perhaps matching TRBD1 (5 bases). CDR1 is SGHAT and CDR2 is FQNNGV in the germline V gene. The CDR3 is 14 amino acids. Trimming removed 1 base at V and 4 bases at J, with 10 bases between. CDR3 in amino acids: CASSLGTRGTEAFF. CDR3 DNA sequence: TGTGCCAGCAGCTTAGGGACGAGGGGCACTGAAGCTTTCTTT.

This clonotype was counted ten times or more. This sequence joins TRBV7-3 and TRBJ2-1, with 7 bases matching TRBD2. Germline lookup yields CDR1 SGHTA and CDR2 FQGTGA. Losses at the gene ends were 5 bases for V and 2 bases for J; bases not matched to a gene: 6. The CDR3 contains 15 residues. The CDR3 is CASSAGRAAYNEQFF. DNA of the CDR3: TGTGCCAGCAGCGCTGGGAGGGCGGCCTACAATGAGCAGTTCTTC.

This clonotype was recorded at least ten times. V gene TRBV4-2 combines with J gene TRBJ1-2, with D hard to call. The CDR3 has 12 residues. Trimming stripped 3 bases from V and 4 bases from J, with 6 bases between. Per the germline V gene, CDR1 is LGHNA and CDR2 is YNFKEQ. This CDR3 reads CASSQAPYGYTF. CDR3 sequence (DNA): TGTGCCAGCAGCCAGGCCCCCTATGGCTACACCTTC.

This clonotype was counted at least ten times. This rearrangement joins TRBV29-1 to TRBJ1-2, with D unclear. The V end was cut by 2 bases, the J end by 0 bases, with 7 bases between. The germline V gene encodes CDR1 SQVTM and CDR2 ANQGSEA. The CDR3 is made up of 13 amino acids. The CDR3 reads CSVEHTTNYGYTF. Written as DNA, the CDR3 is TGCAGCGTTGAACACACAACTAACTATGGCTACACCTTC.

This clonotype has a count of ten or more. The rearrangement joins TRBV27 to TRBJ1-5; tentatively, D is TRBD1 (6 bases). The CDR3 sequence is 15 residues long. Trimming stripped 4 bases from V and 6 bases from J, with 16 bases between. Germline lookup yields CDR1 MNHEY and CDR2 SMNVEV (reference sequence). CDR3 amino acids: CASSSGGAGVQPQHF. As DNA, the CDR3 is TGTGCCAGCAGTTCCGGGGGGGCGGGAGTTCAGCCCCAGCATTTT.

This clonotype came up many times. V usage is TRBV4-3 and J usage is TRBJ2-4; D ambiguous. Germline-derived CDR1 and CDR2 are LGHNA and YSLEER. The CDR3 length is 13 residues. V dropped 3 bases and J dropped 11 bases, with 14 bases sitting between them. The CDR3 DNA reads TGCGCCAGCAGCCACTTCACCCGAGGTGTTCAGTACTTC. Translation: CASSHFTRGVQYF.

This chain links TRBV6-5 with TRBJ1-2; TRBD1 is a possible D gene (5 bases). Per the germline V gene, CDR1 is MNHEY and CDR2 is SVGAGI. The V end lost 2 bases, the J end lost 6 bases, and 13 bases lay between the germline ends. CDR3 size: 14 residues. The DNA of the CDR3 is TGTGCCAGCAGTTACGGGGGTGTATCGGATGGCTACACCTTC. As protein: CASSYGGVSDGYTF.

The V gene is TRBV11-2, the J gene TRBJ2-3; D remains ambiguous. With 5 bases removed from V and 4 bases from J, the gap between germline ends came to 16 bases. The germline gives CDR1 SGHAT, CDR2 FQNNGV. The CDR3 is made up of 15 amino acids. The CDR3 coding sequence is TGTGCCAGCAGCCCTGAAGAAGCTGTGGCAGATACGCAGTATTTT. This gives the protein CASSPEEAVADTQYF.

This clonotype has only one observation. The chain joins TRBV9 to TRBJ2-7; no clear D. V gave up 5 bases and J gave up 0 bases, with 12 bases separating them. The CDR3 has 14 residues. The germline gives CDR1 SGDLS, CDR2 YYNGEE. The CDR3 loop is CASSPAAVSYEQYF. CDR3 DNA: TGTGCCAGCAGTCCCGCGGCCGTCTCCTACGAGCAGTACTTC.